This TCR beta chain was observed in a study of CD8+ T cells in alopecia areata. The CDR3 is 15 amino acids. CDR1 GTSNPN and CDR2 SVGIG come from the germline V gene (reference sequence). Between the trimmed V and J ends, which lost 3 bases and 7 bases, there was a span of 19 bases. With regard to this clone: Its antigen is unidentified.

cDNA prepared by RNA extraction and subsequent reverse transcription served as the template for sequencing. Assay used: immunoSEQ multiplex PCR; TCRdb lists only in-frame clones, some missing. The sample carries around 300,000 clones, around 64% recorded once. Treatment defined: oral pan-JAK inhibitor, 5-10 mg twice daily. Study results and limitations: Tofacitinib significantly decreased scalp clonality and expanded CD8+ clones among top 100.

The clonotype was recovered from a human donor with alopecia areata. V gene TRBV30 combines with J gene TRBJ1-3; D possibly corresponds to TRBD1 (6 bases). The sequences come from CD4+ T cells sorted from blood, collected at approximately week 51, from a patient treated with tofacitinib. The DNA of the CDR3 is TGTGCCTGGAGCGTGACAGGCTGGCAGAGGAACACCATATATTTT. It translates to CAWSVTGWQRNTIYF.